The clone carrying this T cell receptor (beta chain) was seen a single time. CDR3 size: 15 residues. Germline V gene data show CDR1 as LGHNA and CDR2 as YNFKEQ. Trimming removed 4 bases from V and 3 bases from J, with 16 bases in between. The sample originates from a study of blood T cell repertoires in COVID-19. Sequencing was performed with immunoSEQ multiplex PCR; in TCRdb, only in-frame clones are kept and a portion is missing. The sample lists fewer than 250,000 clones; roughly four fifths were seen once. The chain links TRBV4-2 to TRBJ2-7, with D unclear. Sequences were obtained from peripheral blood. This receptor was taken from a woman aged 45-65 years with acute or convalescent COVID-19. The CDR3 nucleotides read TGTGCCAGCAGCCTGAACCCATCAGAGGACTACGAGCAGTACTTC. Its translation is CASSLNPSEDYEQYF.